Shown below are 2 T cell receptor beta chains from a single sample sequenced in a study of blood T cell repertoires in COVID-19. TCRdb's table, derived via immunoSEQ multiplex PCR, lists solely in-frame clones and lacks some. This table holds about 430,000 clones, around 91% found once. Sequenced sample: PBMCs or T cells enriched from blood (not recorded which). The receptor source for this set is a man aged 25 to 40 who had recovered from COVID-19.

V and J are TRBV7-9 and TRBJ1-1; TRBD1 matches 9 bases. The CDR3 has 13 residues. Germline-derived CDR1 and CDR2 are SEHNR and FQNEAQ (reference sequence). The ends lost 10 bases at V and 10 bases at J; junction bases unmatched: 13. The CDR3 nucleotides read TGTGCCACCACAAATGAGGGACAGGGTTTAGCTTTCTTT. This codes for CATTNEGQGLAFF.

The sample holds one count of this clone. The chain links TRBV19 to TRBJ2-2; TRBD2 matches 7 bases. The germline V gene has CDR1 LNHDA and CDR2 SQIVND (reference sequence). The CDR3 loop spans 16 amino acids. The ends lost 1 base at V and 4 bases at J; junction bases unmatched: 6. The CDR3 coding sequence is TGTGCCAGTAGTATAGCTGCGGGAGCGGTCACCGGGGAGCTGTTTTTT. Translating gives CASSIAAGAVTGELFF.